The 25 T cell receptor beta chains given below trace back to one sample, sequenced in a study of radiotherapy plus CTLA-4 blockade in lung cancer. TCRdb's table, derived via immunoSEQ multiplex PCR, lists solely in-frame clones and lacks some. The sample records about 43,000 clones, roughly 67% being singletons. The sequencing used peripheral blood, collected from a patient treated with radiotherapy plus ipilimumab. These receptors came from a human donor with non-small cell lung cancer who had a partial response to radiotherapy plus ipilimumab.

The chain combines TRBV7-9 with TRBJ2-7; D is undetermined. V lost 6 bases and J 0 bases, leaving 6 bases between the germline ends. The CDR3 spans 12 residues. Germline-derived CDR1 and CDR2 are SEHNR and FQNEAQ (reference sequence). The CDR3 spells CASSSSSYEQYF. The DNA of the CDR3 is TGTGCCAGCAGTTCCTCCTCCTACGAGCAGTACTTC.

The chain recombines TRBV25-1 with TRBJ1-1, with D perhaps TRBD1 (6 bases). This CDR3 spans 14 amino acids. Germline assignment: CDR1 MGHDK and CDR2 SYGVNS. The V end was cut by 3 bases, the J end by 2 bases, with 10 bases between. This CDR3 reads CASSDPGVNTEAFF. The CDR3 DNA reads as TGTGCCAGCAGTGATCCAGGGGTTAACACTGAAGCTTTCTTT. Based on the CDR3 plus reference TRBV25-1 and TRBJ1-1, the full variable domain is EADIYQTPRYLVIGTGKKITLECSQTMGHDKMYWYQQDPGMELHLIHYSYGVNSTEKGDLSSESTVSRIRTEHFPLTLESARPSHTSQYLCASSDPGVNTEAFFGQGTRLTVV.

The genes are TRBV2 and TRBJ2-1; D ambiguous. V was shortened by 5 bases and J by 4 bases, with 3 bases between the two germline ends. Germline lookup yields CDR1 SNHLY and CDR2 FYNNEI. This CDR3 region has 11 residues. The CDR3 reads CASSPYNEQFF. The CDR3 DNA reads as TGTGCCAGCAGTCCATACAATGAGCAGTTCTTC.

This chain connects TRBV7-3 to TRBJ2-7; TRBD2 might be the D (7 bases). This CDR3 region has 16 residues. Trimming pared 4 bases from V and 0 bases from J, leaving 16 bases between. Germline V gene data show CDR1 as SGHTA and CDR2 as FQGTGA. The CDR3 DNA sequence: TGTGCCAGCAGCTCTACGGGGGGAGGGGGCTCCTACGAGCAGTACTTC. This codes for CASSSTGGGGSYEQYF.

V gene TRBV19 combines with J gene TRBJ2-3; TRBD1 might be the D (6 bases). The CDR3 is 13 amino acids. The germline gives CDR1 LNHDA, CDR2 SQIVND (reference sequence). The ends were cut back, 3 bases at V and 2 bases at J, with 6 bases in the middle. This CDR3 is CASSMGHTDTQYF. The CDR3 DNA reads TGTGCCAGTAGTATGGGACACACAGATACGCAGTATTTT.

The rearrangement links TRBV30 to TRBJ2-3, with TRBD1 matching 10 bases. The CDR3 covers 15 residues. Germline lookup yields CDR1 GTSNPN and CDR2 SVGIG (reference sequence). After removal of 3 bases from V and 4 bases from J, the junction contained 7 bases not matched to a gene. The CDR3 DNA reads TGTGCCTGGAGCACGACAGGGGGCCTCGCAGATACGCAGTATTTT. Translated, it gives CAWSTTGGLADTQYF.

This clone was counted between two and nine times. The chain couples TRBV9 to TRBJ2-7; 7 bases agree with TRBD1. This CDR3 is built from 15 residues. From germline, CDR1 is SGDLS and CDR2 YYNGEE. After removal of 3 bases from V and 3 bases from J, the junction contained 9 bases not matched to a gene. The CDR3 coding sequence is TGTGCCAGCAGCGCCTCCGACAGGGCCGACTACGAGCAGTACTTC. Protein product: CASSASDRADYEQYF.

The chain has TRBV5-1 and TRBJ1-1; D ambiguous. CDR1 and CDR2 from the germline V gene are SGHRS and YFSETQ. V shed 0 bases and J shed 3 bases, with 9 bases lying between them. CDR3 size: 14 residues. The DNA of the CDR3 is TGCGCCAGCAGCTTGGCAACTATGGACACTGAAGCTTTCTTT. Amino acids: CASSLATMDTEAFF.

The rearrangement uses TRBV5-1 and TRBJ2-7, with D perhaps TRBD2 (6 bases). CDR1 and CDR2 from the germline V gene are SGHRS and YFSETQ. V gave up 1 base and J gave up 2 bases, with 10 bases separating them. The CDR3 totals 14 residues. The CDR3 nucleotides read TGCGCCAGCAGCTTGTCTGGCGGGGCCTACGAGCAGTACTTC. Protein product: CASSLSGGAYEQYF.

This chain uses TRBV9 with TRBJ1-1, with D possibly matching TRBD1 (6 bases). Germline V gene lookup returns CDR1 SGDLS and CDR2 YYNGEE. V was trimmed by 0 bases and J by 6 bases, leaving 9 bases between them. This CDR3 region has 13 residues. Here the CDR3 DNA reads TGTGCCAGCAGCGTAGGCAGGGGCGCTGAAGCTTTCTTT. Its translation is CASSVGRGAEAFF.

This clone turned up a few times. The chain carries TRBV18 and TRBJ1-2, with 8 positions matching TRBD1. V shed 6 bases, J shed 4 bases, and the junction held 7 bases outside the gene matches. The CDR3 covers 14 residues. Germline values: CDR1 KGHSH, CDR2 LQKENI. The CDR3 reads CASSPAGGGYGYTF. The CDR3 nucleotides are TGTGCCAGCTCTCCAGCAGGGGGCGGCTATGGCTACACCTTC.

This clone was detected only a few times. This chain connects TRBV15 to TRBJ2-3; the D is unclear. The V and J ends lost 1 base and 4 bases respectively, with 3 bases between them. CDR1 is LNHNV and CDR2 is YYDKDF in the germline V gene (reference sequence). The CDR3 is made up of 12 amino acids. The CDR3 protein is CATSRGADTQYF. The CDR3 region has the DNA TGTGCCACCAGCAGAGGAGCAGATACGCAGTATTTT.

This chain connects TRBV19 to TRBJ1-5; D is undetermined. CDR1 LNHDA and CDR2 SQIVND come from the germline V gene (reference sequence). Trimming pared 5 bases from V and 0 bases from J, leaving 11 bases between. The CDR3 has 15 amino acids. CDR3 DNA sequence: TGTGCCAGTAGTCTAGTCTGGCATAGCAATCAGCCCCAGCATTTT. Translation: CASSLVWHSNQPQHF.

The rearrangement uses TRBV5-1 and TRBJ2-2, with D possibly TRBD1 on 6 matching bases. Germline-derived CDR1 and CDR2 are SGHRS and YFSETQ. This CDR3 is built from 13 residues. The V end was cut by 6 bases, the J end by 5 bases, with 11 bases between. The CDR3 sequence: CASKLGTTGELFF. CDR3 sequence (DNA): TGCGCCAGCAAGTTGGGGACAACCGGGGAGCTGTTTTTT.

The DNA for the CDR3 is TGTGCCAGCAGCTGGGGACAGACCTACTATGGCTACACCTTC. This gives the protein CASSWGQTYYGYTF. The chain combines TRBV5-8 with TRBJ1-2, with 7 bases matching TRBD1. The CDR3 is made up of 14 amino acids. The V and J ends lost 3 bases and 3 bases, in that order; junction bases with no gene match: 5. In germline, CDR1 is SGHTS, CDR2 YDEGEE.

The chain uses TRBV7-2 and TRBJ1-1; D is possibly TRBD1 (5 bases). The CDR3 covers 15 residues. V lost 2 bases, J lost 4 bases, and 14 bases lay in between. The germline gives CDR1 SGHTA, CDR2 FQGNSA. CDR3 DNA sequence: TGTGCCAGCAGCTTACTACGGGGCGGGGGCACTGAAGCTTTCTTT. Encoded protein: CASSLLRGGGTEAFF.

The rearrangement joins TRBV2 to TRBJ2-7; 7 bases fit TRBD1. This CDR3 has 14 residues. V was pared by 6 bases and J by 3 bases, with 8 bases of the junction left unmatched. Germline V gives CDR1 SNHLY, CDR2 FYNNEI. The chain's CDR3 is CASRLRDSIYEQYF. The CDR3 DNA follows: TGTGCCAGCAGACTCCGGGACAGCATCTACGAGCAGTACTTC.

This clone has just a few counts. This chain links TRBV5-6 with TRBJ2-1, with TRBD2 matching 11 bases. Germline-derived CDR1 and CDR2 are SGHDT and YYEEEE. This CDR3 region has 15 residues. V lost 8 bases and J lost 2; bases outside the gene matches: 6. This chain's CDR3 is CASRSGGAPYNEQFF. CDR3 nucleotides: TGTGCCAGTCGTAGCGGGGGGGCCCCCTACAATGAGCAGTTCTTC.

This chain links TRBV2 with TRBJ2-1, with TRBD2 as a possible D gene (6 bases). Trimming pared 8 bases from V and 0 bases from J, leaving 8 bases between. Per the germline V gene, CDR1 is SNHLY and CDR2 is FYNNEI. The CDR3 has 13 amino acids. The CDR3 bases are TGTGCCAGCGGGGGGACCTCCTACAATGAGCAGTTCTTC. Translated: CASGGTSYNEQFF.

This clone has more than one count but fewer than ten. The V and J genes are TRBV18 and TRBJ2-5; 8 bases are shared with TRBD1. The trim removed 6 bases at V and 5 bases at J, leaving 11 bases unmatched. The germline CDR1 and CDR2 sequences are KGHSH and LQKENI. The CDR3 is made up of 15 amino acids. CDR3 nucleotides: TGTGCCAGCTCCGCAGAGCAGGGGGCGTGGGAGACCCAGTACTTC. It is translated as CASSAEQGAWETQYF.

Only a few counts were recorded for this clone. The chain joins TRBV5-1 to TRBJ2-5, with a possible D match to TRBD1 (6 bases). There are 14 residues in the CDR3. V was trimmed by 5 bases and J by 4 bases, leaving 15 bases between them. Germline V CDR1 and CDR2: SGHRS, YFSETQ. The CDR3 bases are TGCGCCAGCAGACAGGGCATCGGGCCAGAGACCCAGTACTTC. This codes for CASRQGIGPETQYF.

The CDR3 DNA is TGTGCCAGCAGGCCTACAGAGAGCCAAGAGACCCAGTACTTC. It encodes CASRPTESQETQYF. The rearrangement uses TRBV11-2 and TRBJ2-5; the D is unclear. Trimming pared 6 bases from V and 1 base from J, leaving 12 bases between. Per germline, CDR1 SGHAT and CDR2 FQNNGV. This CDR3 is built from 14 residues.

In DNA, the CDR3 is TGTGCCAGCAGTAGGACAGGCTCCTACGAGCAGTACTTC. This sequence encodes CASSRTGSYEQYF. The chain combines TRBV6-5 with TRBJ2-7; 7 bases agree with TRBD1. Germline V gene data show CDR1 as MNHEY and CDR2 as SVGAGI. This CDR3 contains 13 residues. V lost 5 bases, J lost 0 bases, and 1 base stayed unmatched.

The chain joins TRBV5-6 to TRBJ2-7; 9 bases are a match to TRBD1. CDR1 and CDR2 (germline): SGHDT, YYEEEE. Trimming cost V 2 bases and J 3 bases; bases outside gene matches: 6. This CDR3 has 15 residues. The CDR3 loop is CASSFGLGQGYEQYF. The DNA of the CDR3 is TGTGCCAGCAGCTTTGGTCTGGGACAGGGCTACGAGCAGTACTTC.

The chain couples TRBV28 to TRBJ1-2, with a weak D call TRBD1 (6 bases). CDR3 size: 14 residues. V shed 7 bases and J shed 8 bases, with 20 bases lying between them. Germline V gene sequence: CDR1 MDHEN, CDR2 SYDVKM. Here the CDR3 DNA reads TGTGCCAGCAAGGGATCAGGGGCAACTCGCGGCTACACCTTC. Translated: CASKGSGATRGYTF.